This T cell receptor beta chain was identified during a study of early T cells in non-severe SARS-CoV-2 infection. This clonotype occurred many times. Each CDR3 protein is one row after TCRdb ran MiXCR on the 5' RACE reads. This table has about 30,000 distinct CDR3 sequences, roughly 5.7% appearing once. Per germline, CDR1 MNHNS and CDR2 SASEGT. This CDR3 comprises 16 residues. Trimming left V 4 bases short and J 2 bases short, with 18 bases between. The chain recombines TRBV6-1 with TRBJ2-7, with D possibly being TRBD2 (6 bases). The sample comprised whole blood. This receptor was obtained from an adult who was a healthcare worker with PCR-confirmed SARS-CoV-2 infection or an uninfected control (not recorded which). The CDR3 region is CASSVASSGVAYEQYF. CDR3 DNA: TGTGCCAGCAGTGTAGCATCTTCGGGAGTAGCCTACGAGCAGTACTTC.